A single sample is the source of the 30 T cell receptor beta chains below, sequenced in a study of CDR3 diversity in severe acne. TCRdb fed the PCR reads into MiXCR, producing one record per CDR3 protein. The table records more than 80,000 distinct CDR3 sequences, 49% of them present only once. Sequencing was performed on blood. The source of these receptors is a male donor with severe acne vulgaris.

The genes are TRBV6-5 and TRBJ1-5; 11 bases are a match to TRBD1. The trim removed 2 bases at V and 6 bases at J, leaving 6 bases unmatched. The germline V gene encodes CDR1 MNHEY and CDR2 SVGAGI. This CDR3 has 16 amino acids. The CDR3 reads CASSYRRDRGCQPQHF. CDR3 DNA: TGTGCCAGCAGTTACCGTCGGGACAGGGGGTGTCAGCCCCAGCATTTT.

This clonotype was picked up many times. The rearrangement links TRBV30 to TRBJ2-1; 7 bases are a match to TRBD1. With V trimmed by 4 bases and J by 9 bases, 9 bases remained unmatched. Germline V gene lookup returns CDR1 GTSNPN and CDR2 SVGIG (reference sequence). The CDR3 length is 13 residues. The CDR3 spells CAWNRGTLSEQFF. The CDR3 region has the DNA TGTGCCTGGAACAGGGGTACGTTGAGTGAGCAGTTCTTC.

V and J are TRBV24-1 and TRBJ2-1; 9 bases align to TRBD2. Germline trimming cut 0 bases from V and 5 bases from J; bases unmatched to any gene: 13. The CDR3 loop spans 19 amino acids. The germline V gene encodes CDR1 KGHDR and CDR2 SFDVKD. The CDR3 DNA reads TGTGCCACCAGTGATTTGCATAAGAGCGGGAGGACATCCCACAATGAGCAGTTCTTC. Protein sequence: CATSDLHKSGRTSHNEQFF.

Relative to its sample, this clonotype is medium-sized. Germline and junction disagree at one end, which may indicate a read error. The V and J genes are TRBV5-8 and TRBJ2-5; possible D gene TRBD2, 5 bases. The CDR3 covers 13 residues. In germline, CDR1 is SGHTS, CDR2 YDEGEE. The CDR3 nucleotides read TGTGCCAGCAGCTGGGGAGACGCAGAGACTCAGTACTTC. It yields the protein CASSWGDAETQYF.

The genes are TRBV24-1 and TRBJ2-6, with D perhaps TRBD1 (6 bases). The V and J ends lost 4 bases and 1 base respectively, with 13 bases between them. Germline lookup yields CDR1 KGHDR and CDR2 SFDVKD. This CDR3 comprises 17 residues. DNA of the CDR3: TGTGCCACCAGTGAGGGAAGGGGGTTGTCTGGGGCCAACGTCCTGACTTTC. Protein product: CATSEGRGLSGANVLTF.

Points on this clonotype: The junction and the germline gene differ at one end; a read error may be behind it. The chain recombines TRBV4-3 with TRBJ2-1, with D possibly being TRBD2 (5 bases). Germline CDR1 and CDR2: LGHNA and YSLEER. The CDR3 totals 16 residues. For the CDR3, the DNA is TGCGCCAGCAGCCAAGCCCCTAGCACGGTCTACAATGAGCAGCTCTTC. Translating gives CASSQAPSTVYNEQLF.

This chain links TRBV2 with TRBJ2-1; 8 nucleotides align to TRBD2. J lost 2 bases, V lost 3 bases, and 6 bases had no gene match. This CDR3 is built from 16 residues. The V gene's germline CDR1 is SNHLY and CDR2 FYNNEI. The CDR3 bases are TGTGCCAGCAGTGAGGGTGACGGGGGGGCCTACAATGAGCAGTTCTTC. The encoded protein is CASSEGDGGAYNEQFF. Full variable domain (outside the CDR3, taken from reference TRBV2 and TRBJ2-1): EPEVTQTPSHQVTQMGQEVILRCVPISNHLYFYWYRQILGQKVEFLVSFYNNEISEKSEIFDDQFSVERPDGSNFTLKIRSTKLEDSAMYFCASSEGDGGAYNEQFFGPGTRLTVL.

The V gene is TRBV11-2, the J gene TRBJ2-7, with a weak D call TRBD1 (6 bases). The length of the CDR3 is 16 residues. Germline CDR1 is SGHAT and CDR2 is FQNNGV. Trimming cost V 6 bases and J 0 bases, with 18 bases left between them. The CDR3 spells CASRPPVTGHSYEQYF. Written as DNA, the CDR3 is TGTGCCAGCAGGCCGCCCGTAACAGGGCACTCCTACGAGCAGTACTTC.

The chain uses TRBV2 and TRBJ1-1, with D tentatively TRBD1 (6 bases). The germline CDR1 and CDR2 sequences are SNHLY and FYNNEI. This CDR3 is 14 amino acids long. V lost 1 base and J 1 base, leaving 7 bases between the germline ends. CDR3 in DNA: TGTGCCAGCAGTGAAGGCAGGGGGAACACTGAAGCTTTCTTT. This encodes CASSEGRGNTEAFF.

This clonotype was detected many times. CDR3 in DNA: TGTGCCAGCCGTCGCAGCGGGAGGGAAACCAATGAGCAGTTCTTC. It codes for CASRRSGRETNEQFF. The J gene is TRBJ2-1, the V gene TRBV19; 10 bases match TRBD2. The CDR3 loop spans 15 amino acids. Germline V gives CDR1 LNHDA, CDR2 SQIVND (reference sequence). With V trimmed by 9 bases and J by 6 bases, 11 bases remained unmatched.

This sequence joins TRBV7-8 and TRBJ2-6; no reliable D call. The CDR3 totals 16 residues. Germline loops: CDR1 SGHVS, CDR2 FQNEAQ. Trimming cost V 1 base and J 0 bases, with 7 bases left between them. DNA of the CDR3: TGTGCCAGCAGCTTAGTCAAGGGCTCTGGGGCCAACGTCCTGACTTTC. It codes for CASSLVKGSGANVLTF.

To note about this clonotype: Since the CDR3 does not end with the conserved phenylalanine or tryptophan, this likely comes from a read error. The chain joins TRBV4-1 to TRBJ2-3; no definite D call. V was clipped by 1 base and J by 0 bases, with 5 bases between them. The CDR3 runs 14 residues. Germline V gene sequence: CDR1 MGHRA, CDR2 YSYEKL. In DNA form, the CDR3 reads TGCGCCAGCAGCCAAGTGGAGAGCACAGATACGCAGTATTTG. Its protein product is CASSQVESTDTQYL.

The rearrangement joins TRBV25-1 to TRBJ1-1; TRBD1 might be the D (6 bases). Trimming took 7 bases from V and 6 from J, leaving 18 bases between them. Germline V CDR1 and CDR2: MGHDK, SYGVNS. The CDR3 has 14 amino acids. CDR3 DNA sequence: TGTGCCAGCACTATAGGGGGGGGAAGTTCTGAAGCTTTCTTT. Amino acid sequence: CASTIGGGSSEAFF.

CDR3 protein: CATGTAMGEQYF. The CDR3 bases are TGTGCCACCGGGACTGCGATGGGGGAGCAGTACTTC. The V gene is TRBV28, the J gene TRBJ2-7; D might be TRBD2 (6 bases). Germline V gene data show CDR1 as MDHEN and CDR2 as SYDVKM. V lost 10 bases and J lost 7, with 17 bases in between. The CDR3 contains 12 residues. The full variable domain, with the rest looked up from reference TRBV28 and TRBJ2-7, is DVKVTQSSRYLVKRTGEKVFLECVQDMDHENMFWYRQDPGLGLRLIYFSYDVKMKEKGDIPEGYSVSREKKERFSLILESASTNQTSMYLCATGTAMGEQYFGPGTRLTVT.

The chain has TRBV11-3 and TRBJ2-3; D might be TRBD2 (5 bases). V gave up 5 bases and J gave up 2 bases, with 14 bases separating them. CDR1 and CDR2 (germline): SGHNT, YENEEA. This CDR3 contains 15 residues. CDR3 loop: CASSPGKGHTDTQYF. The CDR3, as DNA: TGTGCCAGCAGCCCGGGGAAGGGCCACACAGATACGCAGTATTTT. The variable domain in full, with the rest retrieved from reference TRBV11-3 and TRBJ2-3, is EAGVVQSPRYKIIEKKQPVAFWCNPISGHNTLYWYLQNLGQGPELLIRYENEEAVDDSQLPKDRFSAERLKGVDSTLKIQPAELGDSAVYLCASSPGKGHTDTQYFGPGTRLTVL.

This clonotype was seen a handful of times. CDR3 in amino acids: CASSRRRGGDGETQYF. The CDR3 bases are TGTGCCAGCTCACGACGTCGGGGAGGGGATGGAGAGACCCAGTACTTC. The chain links TRBV18 to TRBJ2-5, with TRBD2 matching over 7 bases. Losses at the gene ends were 4 bases for V and 4 bases for J; bases not matched to a gene: 12. Germline-derived CDR1 and CDR2 are KGHSH and LQKENI. This CDR3 contains 16 residues.

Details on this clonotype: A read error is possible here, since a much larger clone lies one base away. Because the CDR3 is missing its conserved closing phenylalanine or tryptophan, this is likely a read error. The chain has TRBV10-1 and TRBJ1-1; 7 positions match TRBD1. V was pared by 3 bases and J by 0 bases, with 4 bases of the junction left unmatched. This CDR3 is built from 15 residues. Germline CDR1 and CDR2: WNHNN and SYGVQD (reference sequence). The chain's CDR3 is CASSERTGMNTEAFL. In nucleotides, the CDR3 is TGCGCCAGCAGTGAAAGGACAGGAATGAACACTGAAGCTTTCCTT.

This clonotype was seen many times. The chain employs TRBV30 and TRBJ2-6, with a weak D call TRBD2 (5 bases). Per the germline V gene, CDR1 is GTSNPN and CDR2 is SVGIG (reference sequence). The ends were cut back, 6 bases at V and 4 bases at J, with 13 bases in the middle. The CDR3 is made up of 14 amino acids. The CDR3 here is CACSILAGANVLTF. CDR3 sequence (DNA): TGTGCCTGCAGCATTTTAGCGGGGGCCAACGTCCTGACTTTC.

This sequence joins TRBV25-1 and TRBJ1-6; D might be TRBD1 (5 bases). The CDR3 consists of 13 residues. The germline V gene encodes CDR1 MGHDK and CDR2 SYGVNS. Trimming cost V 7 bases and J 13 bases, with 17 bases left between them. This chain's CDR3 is CASTLSGSYPLHF. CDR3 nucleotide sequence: TGTGCCAGCACTTTGTCAGGGTCCTACCCCCTCCACTTT.

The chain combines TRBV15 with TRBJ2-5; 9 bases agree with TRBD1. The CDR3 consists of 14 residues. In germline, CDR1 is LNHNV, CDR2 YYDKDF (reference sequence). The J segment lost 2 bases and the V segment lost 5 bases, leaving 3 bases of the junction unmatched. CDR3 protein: CATSHGTGQETQYF. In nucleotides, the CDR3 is TGTGCCACCAGCCACGGGACAGGGCAAGAGACCCAGTACTTC.

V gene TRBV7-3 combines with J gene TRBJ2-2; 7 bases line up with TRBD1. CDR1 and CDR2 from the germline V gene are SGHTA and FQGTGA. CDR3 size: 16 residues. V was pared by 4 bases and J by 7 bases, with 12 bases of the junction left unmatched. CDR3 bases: TGTGCCAGCAGCTCCCTACCGGGACAGCCGGGCGGGGAGCTGTTTTTT. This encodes CASSSLPGQPGGELFF.

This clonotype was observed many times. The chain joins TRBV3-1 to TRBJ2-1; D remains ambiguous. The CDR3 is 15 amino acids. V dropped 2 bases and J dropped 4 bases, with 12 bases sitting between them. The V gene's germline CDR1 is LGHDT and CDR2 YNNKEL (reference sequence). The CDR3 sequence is CASSQLKTIYNEQFF. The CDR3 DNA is TGTGCCAGCAGCCAACTGAAAACCATATACAATGAGCAGTTCTTC.

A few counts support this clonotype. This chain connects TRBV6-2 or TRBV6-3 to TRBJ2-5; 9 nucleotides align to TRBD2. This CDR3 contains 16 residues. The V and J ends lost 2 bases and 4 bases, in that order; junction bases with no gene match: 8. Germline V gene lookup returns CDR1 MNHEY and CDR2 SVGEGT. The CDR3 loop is CASSYIGGGGVETQYF. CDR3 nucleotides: TGTGCCAGCAGTTACATCGGCGGGGGGGGGGTAGAGACCCAGTACTTC.

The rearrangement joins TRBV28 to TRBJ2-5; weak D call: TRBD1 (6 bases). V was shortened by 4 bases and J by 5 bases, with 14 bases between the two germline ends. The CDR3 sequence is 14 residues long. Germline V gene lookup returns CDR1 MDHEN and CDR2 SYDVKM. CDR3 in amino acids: CASSYLTRGETQYF. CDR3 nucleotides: TGTGCCAGCAGTTACCTCACTAGGGGGGAGACCCAGTACTTC.

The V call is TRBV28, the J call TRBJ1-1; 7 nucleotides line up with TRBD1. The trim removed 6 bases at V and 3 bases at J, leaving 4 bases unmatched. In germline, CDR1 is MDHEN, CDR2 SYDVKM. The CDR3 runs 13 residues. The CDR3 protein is CASSPQGDTEAFF. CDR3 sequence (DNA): TGTGCCAGCAGCCCCCAGGGGGACACTGAAGCTTTCTTT. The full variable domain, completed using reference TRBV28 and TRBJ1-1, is DVKVTQSSRYLVKRTGEKVFLECVQDMDHENMFWYRQDPGLGLRLIYFSYDVKMKEKGDIPEGYSVSREKKERFSLILESASTNQTSMYLCASSPQGDTEAFFGQGTRLTVV.

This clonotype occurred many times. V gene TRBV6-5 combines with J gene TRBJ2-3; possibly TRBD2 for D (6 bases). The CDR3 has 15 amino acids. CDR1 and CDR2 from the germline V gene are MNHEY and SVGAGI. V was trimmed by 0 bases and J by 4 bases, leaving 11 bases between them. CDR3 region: CASSYSGVAADTQYF. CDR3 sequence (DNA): TGTGCCAGCAGTTACTCGGGAGTAGCGGCAGATACGCAGTATTTT.

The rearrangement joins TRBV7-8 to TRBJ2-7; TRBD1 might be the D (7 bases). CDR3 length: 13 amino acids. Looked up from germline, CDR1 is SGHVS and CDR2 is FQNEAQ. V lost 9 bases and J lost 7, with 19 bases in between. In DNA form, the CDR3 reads TGTGCCAGTAGTTGGAGGGGGCTAAGTGAGCAGTACTTC. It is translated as CASSWRGLSEQYF.

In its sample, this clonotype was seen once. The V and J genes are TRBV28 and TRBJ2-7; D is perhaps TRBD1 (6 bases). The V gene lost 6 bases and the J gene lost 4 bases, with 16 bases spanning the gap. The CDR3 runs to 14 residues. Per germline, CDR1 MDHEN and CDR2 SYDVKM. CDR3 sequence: CASSLRQAHYEQYF. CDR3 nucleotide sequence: TGTGCCAGCAGCCTTAGACAGGCGCATTACGAGCAGTACTTC.

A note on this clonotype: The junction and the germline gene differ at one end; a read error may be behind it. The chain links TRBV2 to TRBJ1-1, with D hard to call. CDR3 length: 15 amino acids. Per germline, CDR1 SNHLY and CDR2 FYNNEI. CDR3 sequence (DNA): TGTGCCAGCAGTGATTTTGGAAACATGAACACTGAAGTTTTCTTT. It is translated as CASSDFGNMNTEVFF.

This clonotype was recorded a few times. CDR3 in amino acids: CASSPQLTGTYGYTF. CDR3 DNA sequence: TGTGCCAGCAGTCCACAGTTGACAGGAACCTATGGCTACACCTTC. The genes are TRBV12-3 or TRBV12-4 and TRBJ1-2; a weak D match, TRBD1 (6 bases). The V end lost 5 bases, the J end lost 4 bases, and 17 bases lay between the germline ends. The CDR3 extends over 15 amino acids.